One and the same sample provided the 27 T cell receptor beta chains below, sequenced in a study of blood T cell repertoires in COVID-19. The method was immunoSEQ multiplex PCR; TCRdb's version includes in-frame clones alone and lacks a portion of them. The sample has a few hundred thousand clones, around 87% seen once. Material for sequencing was peripheral blood. The receptor set was obtained from a woman aged 45-65 years who had recovered from COVID-19.

The chain has TRBV19 and TRBJ2-3; D may be TRBD2 (6 bases). This CDR3 has 19 amino acids. Germline V gene sequence: CDR1 LNHDA, CDR2 SQIVND (reference sequence). V lost 6 bases and J lost 5, with 30 bases in between. In DNA, the CDR3 is TGTGCCAGTAGGCCTTATCGAATTGAGCGGGCCCGGGCCATAGATACGCAGTATTTT. It is translated as CASRPYRIERARAIDTQYF.

The chain combines TRBV5-6 with TRBJ2-1; D is possibly TRBD2 (6 bases). The V end was cut by 4 bases, the J end by 10 bases, with 18 bases between. CDR1 and CDR2 from the germline V gene are SGHDT and YYEEEE. This CDR3 is 14 amino acids long. The CDR3 DNA reads as TGTGCCAGCAGCGCCGGGACTCCAATCCTGGAGCAGTTCTTC. It yields the protein CASSAGTPILEQFF.

The rearrangement joins TRBV9 to TRBJ2-5, with D perhaps matching TRBD1 (6 bases). CDR3 length: 15 amino acids. The germline V gene encodes CDR1 SGDLS and CDR2 YYNGEE. Trimming took off 4 bases at V and 1 base at J, with 14 bases between the two ends. CDR3 sequence reads: CASSPFQGIQETQYF. CDR3 DNA: TGTGCCAGCAGCCCATTTCAGGGGATCCAAGAGACCCAGTACTTC.

V gene TRBV3-1 (or the pseudogene TRBV3-2) combines with J gene TRBJ2-4; D may be TRBD1 (6 bases). Trimming took 4 bases from V and 9 from J, leaving 19 bases between them. The V gene's germline CDR1 is LGHDT and CDR2 YNNKEL (reference sequence). The CDR3 has 15 amino acids. This CDR3 is CASSLAGTPASIQYF. The DNA of the CDR3 is TGTGCCAGCAGCCTCGCCGGGACACCGGCTAGCATTCAGTACTTC.

The chain links TRBV30 to TRBJ1-3, with unresolved D. V was cut by 3 bases and J by 2 bases, with 14 bases left in between. The CDR3 sequence is 15 residues long. Germline-derived CDR1 and CDR2 are GTSNPN and SVGIG (reference sequence). The CDR3 loop is CAWSVGNSPGNTIYF. The CDR3 DNA sequence: TGTGCCTGGAGCGTCGGTAACAGCCCTGGAAACACCATATATTTT.

The chain uses TRBV19 and TRBJ1-1, with 10 bases matching TRBD1. The J segment lost 0 bases and the V segment lost 5 bases, leaving 6 bases of the junction unmatched. The germline gives CDR1 LNHDA, CDR2 SQIVND (reference sequence). The CDR3 consists of 16 residues. CDR3 protein: CASSEDRGNMNTEAFF. CDR3 coding DNA: TGTGCCAGTAGTGAGGACAGGGGGAACATGAACACTGAAGCTTTCTTT.

The V and J genes are TRBV19 and TRBJ1-6, with TRBD1 identical over 8 bases. This CDR3 contains 13 residues. From germline, CDR1 is LNHDA and CDR2 SQIVND (reference sequence). V was clipped by 6 bases and J by 11 bases; unmatched bases: 6. The CDR3 protein is CASSGQGITPLHF. CDR3 sequence (DNA): TGTGCCAGTAGCGGACAGGGAATCACACCCCTCCACTTT.

This rearrangement joins TRBV18 to TRBJ1-1, with a weak D call TRBD1 (6 bases). V shed 1 base and J shed 1 base, with 10 bases lying between them. The CDR3 contains 15 residues. Per germline, CDR1 KGHSH and CDR2 LQKENI. The CDR3 here is CASSPQQGSNTEAFF. CDR3 nucleotide sequence: TGTGCCAGCTCACCACAACAGGGATCGAACACTGAAGCTTTCTTT.

J is TRBJ1-6 and V is TRBV28; TRBD1 matches at 12 bases. V gave up 7 bases and J gave up 11 bases; unmatched junction bases: 6. In germline, CDR1 is MDHEN, CDR2 SYDVKM. The CDR3 length is 14 residues. The CDR3 DNA reads as TGTGCCAGCACCGCGGGACAGGGGGCTGCACCCCTCCACTTT. It encodes CASTAGQGAAPLHF.

This rearrangement joins TRBV5-5 to TRBJ1-6; tentatively, D is TRBD1 (6 bases). The CDR3 contains 17 residues. CDR1 is SGHKS, CDR2 YYEKEE, per germline (reference sequence). V was shortened by 0 bases and J by 10 bases, with 20 bases between the two germline ends. The CDR3 sequence: CASSLAGGLSFPSPLHF. In DNA form, the CDR3 reads TGTGCCAGCAGCTTGGCCGGGGGGCTTAGCTTTCCCTCACCCCTCCACTTT.

The chain employs TRBV29-1 and TRBJ2-7; a possible D gene is TRBD2 (5 bases). Per the germline V gene, CDR1 is SQVTM and CDR2 is ANQGSEA. The CDR3 is 12 residues long. Trimming removed 7 bases from V and 3 bases from J, with 13 bases in between. This CDR3 reads CSASTGVYEQYF. DNA of the CDR3: TGCAGCGCCTCTACCGGGGTCTACGAGCAGTACTTC.

V gene TRBV7-3 combines with J gene TRBJ2-2; tentatively, D is TRBD1 (5 bases). Germline lookup yields CDR1 SGHTA and CDR2 FQGTGA. The V gene lost 3 bases and the J gene lost 2 bases, with 7 bases spanning the gap. The length of the CDR3 is 14 residues. CDR3 region: CASSFDSNTGELFF. For the CDR3, the DNA is TGTGCCAGCAGCTTTGACAGTAACACCGGGGAGCTGTTTTTT.

The chain has TRBV7-9 and TRBJ1-2, with D maybe TRBD1 (6 bases). From germline, CDR1 is SEHNR and CDR2 FQNEAQ (reference sequence). The V end lost 5 bases, the J end lost 10 bases, and 14 bases lay between the germline ends. The CDR3 consists of 12 residues. The CDR3 reads CASSPGHPIYTF. The CDR3 DNA sequence: TGTGCCAGCAGCCCGGGACACCCGATCTACACCTTC.

This clone was seen just once. This chain joins TRBV27 and TRBJ1-2; the D is unclear. Trimming pared 3 bases from V and 2 bases from J, leaving 7 bases between. There are 13 residues in the CDR3. Germline assignment: CDR1 MNHEY and CDR2 SMNVEV (reference sequence). CDR3 in amino acids: CASSFSQNYGYTF. The CDR3 nucleotides are TGTGCCAGCAGTTTCAGTCAGAACTATGGCTACACCTTC.

The gene calls are TRBV19 and TRBJ1-5; TRBD1 agrees at 8 bases. Germline V gives CDR1 LNHDA, CDR2 SQIVND (reference sequence). The CDR3 runs 14 residues. The V and J ends lost 3 bases and 5 bases, in that order; junction bases with no gene match: 3. The CDR3 sequence: CASSMGTGHQPQHF. The CDR3 coding sequence is TGTGCCAGTAGTATGGGGACAGGACATCAGCCCCAGCATTTT.

This chain links TRBV19 with TRBJ2-1; TRBD2 is a possible D gene (5 bases). Trimming removed 5 bases at V and 9 bases at J, with 14 bases between. The CDR3 length is 13 residues. The germline CDR1 and CDR2 sequences are LNHDA and SQIVND (reference sequence). DNA for the CDR3: TGTGCCAGTAGTGCCAACGAGGGTAGTGAGCAGTTCTTC. Protein product: CASSANEGSEQFF.

The chain recombines TRBV7-2 with TRBJ1-2, with 12 bases identical to TRBD1. The CDR3 has 16 residues. CDR1 and CDR2 (germline): SGHTA, FQGNSA. The V and J ends lost 1 base and 5 bases, in that order; junction bases with no gene match: 5. As DNA, the CDR3 is TGTGCCAGCAGCTTAGTAGGGACAGGGGGCACTTATGGCTACACCTTC. Amino acid sequence: CASSLVGTGGTYGYTF.

The rearrangement uses TRBV6-6 and TRBJ2-6, with D tentatively TRBD1 (6 bases). The CDR3 consists of 15 residues. Trimming took off 5 bases at V and 3 bases at J, with 11 bases between the two ends. Germline V gene lookup returns CDR1 MNHNY and CDR2 SVGAGI (reference sequence). The CDR3 sequence: CASSQNRVGANVLTF. The CDR3 DNA follows: TGTGCCAGCAGTCAAAACAGGGTTGGGGCCAACGTCCTGACTTTC.

The V gene is TRBV28, the J gene TRBJ1-6; the D is unclear. V was shortened by 7 bases and J by 6 bases, with 7 bases between the two germline ends. CDR1 and CDR2 (germline): MDHEN, SYDVKM. This CDR3 spans 12 amino acids. DNA of the CDR3: TGTGCCAGCACCTCGGGTAATTCACCCCTCCACTTT. This codes for CASTSGNSPLHF. The entire variable domain, with the rest obtained from reference TRBV28 and TRBJ1-6, is as follows: DVKVTQSSRYLVKRTGEKVFLECVQDMDHENMFWYRQDPGLGLRLIYFSYDVKMKEKGDIPEGYSVSREKKERFSLILESASTNQTSMYLCASTSGNSPLHFGNGTRLTVT.

J is TRBJ1-2 and V is TRBV7-9, with 12 bases fitting TRBD1. With 4 bases clipped from V and 8 bases from J, the junction kept 8 bases outside the gene matches. The CDR3 totals 15 residues. CDR1 and CDR2 from the germline V gene are SEHNR and FQNEAQ (reference sequence). The DNA of the CDR3 is TGTGCCAGCAGCTCCTCCGGGACAGGGGGCCCAGGCTACACCTTC. This codes for CASSSSGTGGPGYTF.

V gene TRBV9 combines with J gene TRBJ1-4; D may be TRBD1 (6 bases). Germline V CDR1 and CDR2: SGDLS, YYNGEE. This CDR3 has 14 amino acids. Trimming took 3 bases from V and 8 from J, leaving 14 bases between them. This chain's CDR3 is CASSAEDRDEKLFF. The CDR3 bases are TGTGCCAGCAGCGCAGAGGACAGAGACGAAAAACTGTTTTTT.

This chain links TRBV5-4 with TRBJ2-5; TRBD1 might be the D (6 bases). V was cut by 2 bases and J by 2 bases, with 10 bases left in between. CDR1 and CDR2 (germline): SGHNT, YYREEE (reference sequence). The CDR3 runs 14 residues. The CDR3 loop reads CASSLWTAQETQYF. CDR3 sequence (DNA): TGTGCCAGCAGCTTATGGACAGCGCAAGAGACCCAGTACTTC.

The gene calls are TRBV7-2 and TRBJ1-2; D call uncertain. Germline V gene sequence: CDR1 SGHTA, CDR2 FQGNSA. Trimming took 1 base from V and 5 from J, leaving 8 bases between them. The CDR3 has 13 residues. The CDR3 region is CASSLGRGYGYTF. The CDR3 DNA reads TGTGCCAGCAGCTTAGGGAGAGGTTATGGCTACACCTTC.

This chain links TRBV7-8 with TRBJ2-2; 13 bases match TRBD2. The CDR3 length is 15 residues. Germline lookup yields CDR1 SGHVS and CDR2 FQNEAQ. V lost 5 bases and J lost 7; bases outside the gene matches: 4. The CDR3 here is CASSRTSGGGGELFF. CDR3 coding DNA: TGTGCCAGCAGCCGGACTAGCGGGGGTGGCGGGGAGCTGTTTTTT.

CDR3 nucleotides: TGTGCCAGCAGTTCCCTCAGCGGGAGCTCCTACAATGAGCAGTTCTTC. Translating it yields CASSSLSGSSYNEQFF. The rearrangement uses TRBV28 and TRBJ2-1; 8 bases are shared with TRBD2. Germline trimming cut 4 bases from V and 0 bases from J; bases unmatched to any gene: 5. This CDR3 is built from 16 residues. Germline-derived CDR1 and CDR2 are MDHEN and SYDVKM. The whole variable domain, remainder taken from reference TRBV28 and TRBJ2-1, is DVKVTQSSRYLVKRTGEKVFLECVQDMDHENMFWYRQDPGLGLRLIYFSYDVKMKEKGDIPEGYSVSREKKERFSLILESASTNQTSMYLCASSSLSGSSYNEQFFGPGTRLTVL.

The V and J genes are TRBV19 and TRBJ1-5, with 9 bases aligning to TRBD1. Germline CDR1 reads LNHDA; CDR2 reads SQIVND (reference sequence). The CDR3 has 14 residues. V dropped 6 bases and J dropped 4; count of bases not matched to a gene: 4. CDR3 nucleotide sequence: TGTGCCAGTAGGGGACAGGGTGTAAATCAGCCCCAGCATTTT. It is translated as CASRGQGVNQPQHF.

The chain couples TRBV7-2 to TRBJ1-2; 7 bases agree with TRBD1. Trimming cost V 3 bases and J 6 bases; bases outside gene matches: 4. The CDR3 contains 13 residues. CDR1 is SGHTA, CDR2 FQGNSA, per germline. CDR3 nucleotides: TGTGCCAGCAGCTTCCTCCAGGGGGATGGCTACACCTTC. It codes for CASSFLQGDGYTF.